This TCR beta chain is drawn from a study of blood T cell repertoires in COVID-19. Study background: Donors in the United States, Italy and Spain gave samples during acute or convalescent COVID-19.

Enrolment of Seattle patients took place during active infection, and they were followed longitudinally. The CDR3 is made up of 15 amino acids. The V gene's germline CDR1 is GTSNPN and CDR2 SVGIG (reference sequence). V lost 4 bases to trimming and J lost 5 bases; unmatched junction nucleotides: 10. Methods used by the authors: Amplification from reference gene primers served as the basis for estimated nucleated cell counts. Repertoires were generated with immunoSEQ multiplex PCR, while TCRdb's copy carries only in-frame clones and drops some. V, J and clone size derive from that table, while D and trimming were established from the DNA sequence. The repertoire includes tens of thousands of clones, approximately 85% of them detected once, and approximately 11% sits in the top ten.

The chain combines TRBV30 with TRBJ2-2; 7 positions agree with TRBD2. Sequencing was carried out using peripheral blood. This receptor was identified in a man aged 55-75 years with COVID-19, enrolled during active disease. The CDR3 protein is CAWIRGRAGTGELFF. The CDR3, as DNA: TGTGCCTGGATTCGTGGGAGGGCGGGAACCGGGGAGCTGTTTTTT.